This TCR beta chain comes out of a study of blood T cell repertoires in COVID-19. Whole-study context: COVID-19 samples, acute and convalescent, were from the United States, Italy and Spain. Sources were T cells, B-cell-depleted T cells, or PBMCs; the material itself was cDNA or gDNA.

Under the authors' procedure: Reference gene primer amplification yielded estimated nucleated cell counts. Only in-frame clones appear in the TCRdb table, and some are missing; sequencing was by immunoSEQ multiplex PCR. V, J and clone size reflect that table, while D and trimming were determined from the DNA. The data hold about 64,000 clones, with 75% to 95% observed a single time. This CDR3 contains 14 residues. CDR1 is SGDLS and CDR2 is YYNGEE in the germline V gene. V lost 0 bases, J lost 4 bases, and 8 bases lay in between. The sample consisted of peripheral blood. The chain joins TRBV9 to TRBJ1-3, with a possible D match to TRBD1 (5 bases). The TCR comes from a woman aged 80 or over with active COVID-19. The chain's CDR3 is CASSVGRAGNTIYF. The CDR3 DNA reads TGTGCCAGCAGCGTAGGCAGGGCCGGAAACACCATATATTTT.